The entry below describes one T cell receptor (beta chain). What this receptor recognizes is not known. No per-base quality is available; no much larger clone lies one base away. Relative to germline, V is missing 4 bases and J is missing 4 bases, with 7 bases of the junction outside any gene match. The germline V gene gives CDR1 as SGHTA and CDR2 as FQGTGA. The CDR3, from cysteine to phenylalanine, totals 18 residues. Just the 54-base CDR3 DNA is kept, in frame starting at base 1. To prepare the library, the immunoSEQ multiplex PCR assay was applied. The multiplex PCR relied on a mix of 60 forward primers for TCR Vbeta segments and 13 reverse primers for TCR Jbeta segments. The CDR3 region of rearranged TCR beta genes was amplified from genomic DNA with a multiplex PCR assay. The amplified TCR beta libraries were sequenced on the Illumina HiSeq System as 87-base-pair reads. The authors' analysis ran thus. Across the 500 to 850 repertoires, a later analysis counted tens of millions of unique TCR beta chains, roughly 11 million of which were shared by at least two donors. A nearest-neighbor algorithm error-corrected the raw reads and collapsed the reads into unique sequences, merging closely related sequences to remove PCR and sequencing errors. V, D and J gene segments were assigned by aligning CDR3 sequences to IMGT reference sequences. For a sequence to be retained, a match of at least six nucleotides to both a V gene segment and a J gene segment was required. Rearrangements were classified as productive when the CDR3 lacked stop codons and remained in frame with V and J, and all other rearrangements were classified as non-productive. CDR3 was defined by IMGT convention, running from the second conserved V-encoded cysteine to the conserved J-encoded phenylalanine. Sequences without an unambiguous match to a single V gene segment were excluded from the earlier analysis of 450 to 650 of the donors. In an earlier analysis of 587 of the donors, a V segment was called functional when productive rearrangements were above 56.7%, and segregating when the standard deviation between donors exceeded 5%. To diagnose cytomegalovirus status from the catalog of TCR beta chain sequences, a statistical classification framework was built. In a later analysis, TCR nucleotide sequences were compared against IMGT/GENE-DB human TR gene sequences so that V and J genes could be assigned. The TCRdist pipeline was used in a later analysis to assign CDR3 sequences and most-parsimonious VDJ recombination scenarios. In a later analysis, every TCR beta chain was defined by the combination of its CDR3 amino acid sequence and its V-gene family, and reads without a unique V-gene family were dropped. As a way to deal with suspected cross-contamination and a sequencing artifact, a later analysis dropped roughly 620 nucleotide sequences that were highly shared and had low generation probability. In a later analysis, a clonal expansion index was calculated for each public chain from normalized within-repertoire ranks of inferred template counts. Generation probabilities in a later analysis came from a VDJ recombination model fitted to out-of-frame rearrangements, and those results were checked against IGoR. Hypergeometric tests were used in a later analysis to score TCR-TCR, TCR-HLA and TCR-CMV co-occurrence, with a repertoire-size bias correction applied to the TCR pairs. A later analysis estimated false discovery rates by permuting HLA or CMV assignments 20 times. A later analysis grouped co-occurring TCRs with DBSCAN, adding TCRdist sequence similarity when clustering within HLA-allele-positive subsets. For co-occurrence clustering, repertoires with fewer than 30,000 or more than 120,000 public chains were excluded, along with roughly 5 repertoires with anomalous nucleotide sharing. TCRdb carries this immuneACCESS record with in-frame sequences only. Its versions omit some clonotypes, under half of them owing to an unresolved V gene in the studies checked, with the rest unexplained. The V and J calls and clone size come from that table; D and trimming were worked out from the DNA. The sample table holds about 190,000 clones, of which under 80% were seen once. Approximately 4.8% of the sample belongs to the ten largest clones.

This sample is part of a study of cytomegalovirus exposure and HLA in healthy donors listed by TCRdb under 2017. Context from the whole study: In an earlier analysis of 587 of the donors, under 300 Gb of sequence data and about 110 million unique TCR beta sequences from about 190 million T cells were reported. An early release covering 550 to 700 HLA-typed donors comprised about 310 gigabases of sequencing data and around 86 million unique TCR sequences. Of the 398 genotyped donors, 65% to 90% fell in the genetic ancestry cluster associated with self-reported Caucasian donors. The aim of the study was to test whether cataloging public T cell receptors could identify signatures of past pathogen exposure. The T cell repertoires of several hundred subjects were profiled by immunosequencing and related to cytomegalovirus serostatus. In addition to the first cohort of 666 subjects, a separate validation cohort of 120 different subjects was used. High-throughput TCR immunosequencing, statistical association of individual TCRs with disease status, and machine learning were combined to predict cytomegalovirus infection status. A later analysis re-examined previously published TCR beta repertoires from around 670 donors and added high-resolution HLA genotyping to investigate patterns of TCR occurrence. The later analysis used no new phenotypic data to find candidate immune exposures, relying instead on TCR beta sequences and their occurrence across donors. In an earlier analysis of roughly 600 of the donors, high-throughput TCR beta sequencing was used to judge whether each TCR beta V gene segment behaved as functional or pseudogenic. Donor age, sex, ethnicity and CMV serostatus were compiled alongside the repertoire data. A later genetic analysis used genome-wide SNP genotypes for about 65% of the roughly 670 donors, treating that subset as a discovery cohort. Every discovery cohort repertoire had been produced on one sequencing platform. Both class I and class II loci were covered by HLA typing, at four-digit resolution. Typing coverage differed by locus: A, B, C, DRB1 and DQB1 were typed in roughly 620-630 donors, DQA1 in about 500, DPA1 in 600 to 610, and DPB1 in roughly 450. Several DR-DQ haplotypes were treated as single units for association and clustering because of strong linkage in the cohort. Among roughly 400 genotyped donors of the cohort, an average of roughly 240,000 unique TCR beta nucleotide sequences were sequenced per donor, approximately 20% of them non-productive. What the research found in general, with its limitations: A later genetic analysis reported fewer N-insertions in productive TCRs among donors in an Asian-associated ancestry cluster than the roughly 670-donor mean. In this cohort, only TCR beta chains were sequenced, and detectable features were limited by the absence of alpha or paired-chain data. A later genetic analysis associated a missense DCLRE1C variant with V-gene and J-gene trimming of TCR beta chains, and an independent cohort replicated the association. Linkage disequilibrium might explain the correlated functional status among segregating V segments, but an unknown experimental factor could not be excluded. The authors suggested that the approach could potentially be generalized to other disease states and immunological phenotypes. In vitro tests confirmed that three of the cytomegalovirus-associated TCR beta chains recognize cytomegalovirus antigens. Most TCR sequences were seen in very few donors, while some public TCRs were found in many individuals. A later analysis reported that several top co-occurrence clusters appeared linked to parvovirus B19, influenza, CMV and Epstein-Barr virus. A total of about 150 TCR beta chains were listed by the study as associated with cytomegalovirus. Because counts were too low, under 20 rarely observed V segments, including chromosome 9 orphons, were left out of the earlier analysis of roughly 600 of the donors. In an earlier analysis of 450 to 750 of the donors, most TCR beta V segments appeared in productive rearrangements about 87% or about 30% of the time, broadly matching IMGT annotations. Because HLA typing was unavailable for some donors at each locus, only the typed subset was used in association tests. The classifier was reported to diagnose cytomegalovirus status with high specificity and sensitivity in both the original and validation cohorts. A later analysis found that HLA-associated TCR beta chains were more clonally expanded and had lower generation probabilities than equally common non-associated chains. A later analysis found that TCR association rates varied across HLA loci, with DRB1 alleles showing the most associated TCRs and HLA-C alleles the fewest. A cluster of highly shared sequence variants was judged likely to be a technical artifact of the sequencing pipeline. Some IMGT-functional V segments, including TRBV6-2 and TRBV6-3, could not be told apart with the 87-base-pair reads, so those segments were excluded. Sequencing depth was assumed to be roughly uniform across donors in the presence/absence analyses, though that assumption may not hold. A further reported finding was that TCR beta sequences accurately predicted the HLA-A and HLA-B alleles for most subjects in the first cohort. Assigning TCR associations to individual alleles was difficult when HLA alleles, especially DR and DQ, strongly co-occurred. Most CMV-associated TCR beta chains appeared to be HLA-restricted in a later analysis, and the HLA associations seemed to be driven largely by CMV exposure. Immune exposure information for the cohort was limited to CMV serostatus. At a false discovery rate of 0.05, a later analysis linked 16,951 TCR beta sequences to specific HLA alleles.

The cohort consisted of 650 to 700 healthy bone marrow donors. At the time of sampling, all cohort members were nominally healthy, though unrecorded immune exposures were likely present. The donor was CMV seropositive and belonged to the group of about 290 seropositive cohort members. A peripheral blood sample was collected from each donor, and TCR beta sequencing was performed on peripheral blood mononuclear cells. The Qiagen DNeasy Blood Extraction Kit was used to extract genomic DNA from the blood cell samples. The chain is made from TRBV7-3 and TRBJ2-1; 16 middle bases align to TRBD2. Material: PBMCs. The source is a man aged 25-45 years in good health and CMV-seropositive. For the CDR3, the sequence is CASSSGLAGGPGYNEQFF. The nucleotide sequence reads as follows: TGTGCCAGCAGCTCGGGACTAGCGGGGGGGCCTGGTTACAATGAGCAGTTCTTC.